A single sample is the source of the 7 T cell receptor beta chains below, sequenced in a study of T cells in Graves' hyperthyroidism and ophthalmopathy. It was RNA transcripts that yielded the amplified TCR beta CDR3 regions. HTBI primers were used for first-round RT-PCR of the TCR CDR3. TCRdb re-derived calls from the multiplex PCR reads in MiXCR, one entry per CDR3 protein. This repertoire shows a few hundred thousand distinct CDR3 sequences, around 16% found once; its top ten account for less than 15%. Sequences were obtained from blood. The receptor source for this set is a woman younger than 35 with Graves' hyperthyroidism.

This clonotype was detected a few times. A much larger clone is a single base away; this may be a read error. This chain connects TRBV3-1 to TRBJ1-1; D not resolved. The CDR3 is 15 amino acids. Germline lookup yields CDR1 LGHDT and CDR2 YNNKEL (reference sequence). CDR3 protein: CASSQELHPVAEASF. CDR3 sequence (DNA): TGTGCCAGCAGCCAAGAATTACATCCGGTCGCTGAAGCTTCCTTT.

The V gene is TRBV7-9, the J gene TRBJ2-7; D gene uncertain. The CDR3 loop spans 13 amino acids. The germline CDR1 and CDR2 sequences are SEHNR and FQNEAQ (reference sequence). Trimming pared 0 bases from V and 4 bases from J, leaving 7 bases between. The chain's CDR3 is CASSLANKYEQYF. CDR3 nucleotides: TGTGCCAGCAGCTTAGCAAACAAGTACGAGCAGTACTTC.

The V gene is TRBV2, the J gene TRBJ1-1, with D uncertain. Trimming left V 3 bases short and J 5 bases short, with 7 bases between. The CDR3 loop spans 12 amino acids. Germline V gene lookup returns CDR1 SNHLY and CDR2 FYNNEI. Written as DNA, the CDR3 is TGTGCCAGCAGTGACAGGCGTACTGAAGCTTTCTTT. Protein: CASSDRRTEAFF.

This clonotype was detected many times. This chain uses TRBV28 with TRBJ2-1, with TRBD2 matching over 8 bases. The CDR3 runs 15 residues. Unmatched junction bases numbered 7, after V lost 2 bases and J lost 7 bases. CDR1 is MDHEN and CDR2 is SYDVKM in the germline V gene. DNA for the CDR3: TGTGCCAGCAGTTTAGAAGCGGGAGCACGGAATGAGCAGTTCTTC. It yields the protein CASSLEAGARNEQFF. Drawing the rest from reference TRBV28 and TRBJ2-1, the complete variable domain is DVKVTQSSRYLVKRTGEKVFLECVQDMDHENMFWYRQDPGLGLRLIYFSYDVKMKEKGDIPEGYSVSREKKERFSLILESASTNQTSMYLCASSLEAGARNEQFFGPGTRLTVL.

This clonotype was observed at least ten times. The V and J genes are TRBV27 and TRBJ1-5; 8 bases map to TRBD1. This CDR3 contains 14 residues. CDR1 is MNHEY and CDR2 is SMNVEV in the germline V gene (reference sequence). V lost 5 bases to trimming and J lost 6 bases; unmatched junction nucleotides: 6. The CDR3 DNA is TGTGCCAGCAGTCGCCAGGGGGCTGTTCAGCCCCAGCATTTT. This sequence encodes CASSRQGAVQPQHF.

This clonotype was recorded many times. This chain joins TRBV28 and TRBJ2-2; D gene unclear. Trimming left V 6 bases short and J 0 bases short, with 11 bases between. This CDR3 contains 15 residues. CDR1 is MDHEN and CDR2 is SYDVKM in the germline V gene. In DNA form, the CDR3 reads TGTGCCAGCAGAAGGACGGATTCGAACACCGGGGAGCTGTTTTTT. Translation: CASRRTDSNTGELFF.

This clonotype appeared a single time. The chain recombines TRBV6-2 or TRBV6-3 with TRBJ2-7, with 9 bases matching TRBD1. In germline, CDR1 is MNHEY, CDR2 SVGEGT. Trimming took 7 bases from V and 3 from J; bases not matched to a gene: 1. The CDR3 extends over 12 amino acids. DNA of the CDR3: TGTGCCAGCAAGACAGGGGGCTACGAGCAGTACTTC. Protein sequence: CASKTGGYEQYF.